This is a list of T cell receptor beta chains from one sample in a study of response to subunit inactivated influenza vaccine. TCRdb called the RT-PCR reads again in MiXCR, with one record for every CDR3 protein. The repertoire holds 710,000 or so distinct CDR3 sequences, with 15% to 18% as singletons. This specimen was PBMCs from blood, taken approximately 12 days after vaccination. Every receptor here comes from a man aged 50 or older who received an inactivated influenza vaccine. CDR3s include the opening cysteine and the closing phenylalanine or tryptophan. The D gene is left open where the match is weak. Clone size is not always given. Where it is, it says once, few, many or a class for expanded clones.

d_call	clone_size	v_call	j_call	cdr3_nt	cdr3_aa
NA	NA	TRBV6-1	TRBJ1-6	TGTGCCAGCAGGAGGGGGGGTCAACCTTATTCACCCCTCCACTTT	CASRRGGQPYSPLHF
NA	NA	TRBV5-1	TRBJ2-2	TGCGCCAGCAGCCCGACAACCCTTCCCCCCACCGGGGAGCTGTTTTTT	CASSPTTLPPTGELFF
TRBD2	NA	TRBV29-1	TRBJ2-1	TGCAGCGTCGGGACCGGGACTAGCGGATACAATGAGCAGTTCTTC	CSVGTGTSGYNEQFF
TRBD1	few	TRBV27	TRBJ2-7	TGTGCCAGCAGTTACCGACAGGGGGGGTACTACGAGCAGTACTTC	CASSYRQGGYYEQYF
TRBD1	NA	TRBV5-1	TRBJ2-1	TGCGCCAGCAGCTACAGACTAACCGGGACAGAAGGTGGCAATGAGCAGTTCTTC	CASSYRLTGTEGGNEQFF
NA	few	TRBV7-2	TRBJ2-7	TGTGCCAGCAGCTTAGTCGGAGGGGGCCCTGGCTACGAGCAGTACTTC	CASSLVGGGPGYEQYF
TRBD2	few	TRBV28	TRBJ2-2	TGTGCCAGCAGCAGCAGCGGGGGGGCTGTCACCGGGGAGCTGTTTTTT	CASSSSGGAVTGELFF
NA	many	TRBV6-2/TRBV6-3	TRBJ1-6	TGTGCCAGCAGTAACCTTGTGGCCCTCCACTTT	CASSNLVALHF
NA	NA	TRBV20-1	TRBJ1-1	TGCAGTGCCAAGAGGGGGTTGAACACTGAAGCTTTCTTT	CSAKRGLNTEAFF
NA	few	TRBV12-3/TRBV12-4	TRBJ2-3	TGTGCCAGCAGTTTAGAGTGGCAGGGAACAGATACGCAGTATTTT	CASSLEWQGTDTQYF
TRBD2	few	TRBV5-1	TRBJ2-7	TGCGCCAGCAGCTTGGGCGGCTTAGCGGGATGGACCGAGCAGTACTTC	CASSLGGLAGWTEQYF
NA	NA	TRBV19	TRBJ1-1	TGTGCCAGTAGTGTCACCAGGGTAAACACTGAAGCTTTCTTT	CASSVTRVNTEAFF
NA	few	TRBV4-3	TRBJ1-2	TGCGCCAGCAGCCAAGATGCGGGGTCTGGTGGCTACACCTTC	CASSQDAGSGGYTF
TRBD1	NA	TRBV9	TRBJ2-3	TGTGCCAGCAGCGTCGGGACAGTCAGCACAGATACGCAGTATTTT	CASSVGTVSTDTQYF
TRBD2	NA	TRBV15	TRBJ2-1	TGTGCCACCAGCAGAGCAAGGGGACTAGCCCTCAATGAGCAGTTCTTC	CATSRARGLALNEQFF
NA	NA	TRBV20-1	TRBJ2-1	TGCAGTGCTAGAGACGTGTTTGGGAGCACAACCTACAATGAGCAGTTCTTC	CSARDVFGSTTYNEQFF
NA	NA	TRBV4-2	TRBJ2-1	TGTGCCAGCAGCCAAGAAGACGGGGGCCGCTCCTACAATGAGCAGTTCTTC	CASSQEDGGRSYNEQFF
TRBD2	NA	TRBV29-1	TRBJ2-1	TGCAGCGTTGAAGTTGTGAGCGGGAGCCCCGAATTTCAAAATGAGCAGTTCTTC	CSVEVVSGSPEFQNEQFF
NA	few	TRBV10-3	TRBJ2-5	TGTGCCATCAGTGAGTCAGGGGCGAGAGAGACCCAGTACTTC	CAISESGARETQYF
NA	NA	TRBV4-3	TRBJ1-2	TGCGCCAGCAGCCAAGACAAACAGGGTGGCTATGGCTACACCTTC	CASSQDKQGGYGYTF
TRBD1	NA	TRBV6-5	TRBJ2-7	TGTGCCAGCAGTAACCCTGGGACAGGGGTCTACGAGCAGTACTTC	CASSNPGTGVYEQYF
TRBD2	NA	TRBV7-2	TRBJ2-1	TGTGCCAGCAGCTTCGCCAGACTAGCGGGGGGCAAGACCAATGAGCAGTTCTTC	CASSFARLAGGKTNEQFF
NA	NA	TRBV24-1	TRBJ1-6	TGTGCCACCAGTGAGGGTGGTTCACCCCTCCACTTT	CATSEGGSPLHF
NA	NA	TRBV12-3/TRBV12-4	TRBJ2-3	TGTGCCAGCGCCGGGCGGGACACAGATACGCAGTATTTT	CASAGRDTDTQYF